Each of the 13 T cell receptor beta chains below was sequenced from the same sample in a study of Graves' ophthalmopathy and Graves' hyperthyroidism. Amplified material comprised TCR beta CDR3 regions derived from RNA transcripts. Second-round multiplex PCR came after a first-round RT-PCR that employed HTBI primers. TCRdb re-called the multiplex PCR reads with MiXCR, one entry per CDR3 protein. This sample has fewer than 350,000 distinct CDR3 sequences, with roughly 17% found just once. Sequences were obtained from peripheral blood. The receptors derive from an adult man with Graves' ophthalmopathy.

The genes are TRBV6-2 or TRBV6-3 and TRBJ1-2; unclear D gene. CDR1 and CDR2 (germline): MNHEY, SVGEGT. V gave up 6 bases and J gave up 0 bases, with 8 bases separating them. CDR3 size: 13 residues. The CDR3 reads CASSPRPNYGYTF. CDR3 nucleotides: TGTGCCAGCAGCCCACGCCCTAACTATGGCTACACCTTC.

This clonotype was seen repeatedly, ten times or more. J is TRBJ2-7 and V is TRBV5-4; 9 nucleotides line up with TRBD2. The CDR3 has 16 residues. The germline V gene has CDR1 SGHNT and CDR2 YYREEE (reference sequence). V lost 4 bases, J lost 3 bases, and 11 bases stayed unmatched. CDR3 sequence: CASSRSGGRALYEQYF. In DNA, the CDR3 is TGTGCCAGCAGCCGATCTGGCGGGAGGGCCCTCTACGAGCAGTACTTC. Complete variable domain (other parts from reference TRBV5-4 and TRBJ2-7): ETGVTQSPTHLIKTRGQQVTLRCSSQSGHNTVSWYQQALGQGPQFIFQYYREEENGRGNFPPRFSGLQFPNYSSELNVNALELDDSALYLCASSRSGGRALYEQYFGPGTRLTVT.

This clonotype was observed at least ten times. The chain is built from TRBV13 and TRBJ2-7; TRBD1 agrees at 10 bases. V lost 4 bases and J lost 4; bases outside the gene matches: 10. This CDR3 is 16 amino acids long. CDR1 is PRHDT, CDR2 FYEKMQ, per germline (reference sequence). CDR3 loop: CASSYITGTGEYEQYF. DNA of the CDR3: TGTGCCAGCAGCTACATCACCGGGACAGGGGAATACGAGCAGTACTTC.

This clonotype was detected ten times or more. This chain joins TRBV6-4 and TRBJ2-2; TRBD1 matches 9 bases. Germline V CDR1 and CDR2: MRHNA, SNTAGT. The ends lost 6 bases at V and 0 bases at J; junction bases unmatched: 8. The CDR3 runs to 17 residues. CDR3 sequence: CASRRTGTGTNTGELFF. The CDR3 nucleotides read TGTGCCAGCAGACGAACCGGGACAGGGACGAACACCGGGGAGCTGTTTTTT.

This clonotype came up many times. The chain couples TRBV13 to TRBJ1-2; D may be TRBD1 (6 bases). The CDR3 is 14 residues long. V lost 5 bases and J lost 2, with 12 bases in between. Per germline, CDR1 PRHDT and CDR2 FYEKMQ (reference sequence). The CDR3: CASSQWDNNYGYTF. The CDR3 DNA is TGTGCCAGCAGCCAATGGGACAACAACTATGGCTACACCTTC.

The CDR3 loop reads CSAREGHYYEQYF. CDR3 nucleotides: TGCAGTGCTAGAGAGGGGCATTACTACGAGCAGTACTTC. The rearrangement uses TRBV20-1 and TRBJ2-7; TRBD1 is a possible D gene (5 bases). Trimming pared 0 bases from V and 3 bases from J, leaving 9 bases between. CDR3 size: 13 residues. Germline assignment: CDR1 DFQATT and CDR2 SNEGSKA (reference sequence).

The chain employs TRBV6-2 or TRBV6-3 and TRBJ2-7; maybe TRBD1 (6 bases). This CDR3 comprises 14 residues. Trimming took 3 bases from V and 1 from J, leaving 10 bases between them. Germline V gives CDR1 MNHEY, CDR2 SVGEGT. CDR3 nucleotides: TGTGCCAGCAGTTATAGGACAGTTTCCTACGAGCAGTACTTC. Translating gives CASSYRTVSYEQYF.

Many counts were recorded for this clonotype. The chain carries TRBV30 and TRBJ1-1; no definite D call. Trimming shortened V by 4 bases and J by 4 bases, and 7 bases separated the two germline ends. The CDR3 length is 11 residues. Looked up from germline, CDR1 is GTSNPN and CDR2 is SVGIG (reference sequence). The CDR3 sequence: CAWNYGTEAFF. The CDR3, as DNA: TGTGCCTGGAACTATGGCACTGAAGCTTTCTTT.

This clonotype was seen ten or more times. The CDR3 DNA sequence: TGTGCCTGGAGTGCTCCAGGGTATACTGAAGCTTTCTTT. Protein: CAWSAPGYTEAFF. The genes are TRBV30 and TRBJ1-1; tentative D call: TRBD1 (5 bases). V was trimmed by 1 base and J by 5 bases, leaving 11 bases between them. Germline CDR1 and CDR2: GTSNPN and SVGIG (reference sequence). The CDR3 consists of 13 residues.

There are a few counts of this clonotype. A read error is possible here, since a much larger clone lies one base away. This sequence joins TRBV5-5 and TRBJ1-6; the D gene is possibly TRBD1 (5 bases). The V and J ends lost 6 bases and 8 bases respectively, with 12 bases between them. This CDR3 has 13 residues. Germline lookup yields CDR1 SGHKS and CDR2 YYEKEE (reference sequence). Written as DNA, the CDR3 is TGTGCCAGCAACAGGTCCTGGGATTCACCCCTCCACTTT. This sequence encodes CASNRSWDSPLHF.

This clonotype showed up many times. This chain uses TRBV6-2 or TRBV6-3 with TRBJ2-5; 8 bases map to TRBD2. The CDR3 contains 14 residues. Unmatched junction bases numbered 5, after V lost 6 bases and J lost 2 bases. CDR1 and CDR2 from the germline V gene are MNHEY and SVGEGT. CDR3 amino acids: CASSGGEYQETQYF. CDR3 DNA: TGTGCCAGCAGCGGGGGGGAGTATCAAGAGACCCAGTACTTC.

The table lists this clonotype with many counts. V is TRBV7-2 and J is TRBJ1-2, with D possibly TRBD1 on 5 matching bases. Trimming stripped 3 bases from V and 1 base from J, with 6 bases between. This CDR3 comprises 13 residues. Germline V gene sequence: CDR1 SGHTA, CDR2 FQGNSA. In DNA, the CDR3 is TGTGCCAGCAGCTTCGGACATAACTATGGCTACACCTTC. Translating gives CASSFGHNYGYTF.

This clonotype has ten or more counts. The rearrangement uses TRBV12-3 or TRBV12-4 and TRBJ2-5; the D gene is possibly TRBD1 (5 bases). Between the trimmed V and J ends, which lost 6 bases and 5 bases, there was a span of 10 bases. The CDR3 covers 12 residues. DNA of the CDR3: TGTGCCAGCAGGGGGCGTCTGGAGACCCAGTACTTC. This sequence encodes CASRGRLETQYF.